This T cell receptor (beta chain) was identified in a study of T cell changes during pregnancy in multiple sclerosis. The method was immunoSEQ multiplex PCR; TCRdb's version includes in-frame clones alone and lacks a portion of them. The table records tens of thousands of clones, 92% of them present only once. V lost 8 bases, J lost 5 bases, and 16 bases lay in between. The germline V gene encodes CDR1 MNHNY and CDR2 SVGAGI (reference sequence). The CDR3 loop spans 15 amino acids. The receptor's source is a female donor with multiple sclerosis, enrolled in a pregnancy study. The chain is built from TRBV6-6 and TRBJ1-6; D possibly corresponds to TRBD1 (6 bases). The sample was CD4+ T cells from peripheral blood mononuclear cells, taken after pregnancy. CDR3 nucleotides: TGTGCCAGCTCTCCCGGGACACTGGATAATTCACCCCTCCACTTT. Translating it yields CASSPGTLDNSPLHF.